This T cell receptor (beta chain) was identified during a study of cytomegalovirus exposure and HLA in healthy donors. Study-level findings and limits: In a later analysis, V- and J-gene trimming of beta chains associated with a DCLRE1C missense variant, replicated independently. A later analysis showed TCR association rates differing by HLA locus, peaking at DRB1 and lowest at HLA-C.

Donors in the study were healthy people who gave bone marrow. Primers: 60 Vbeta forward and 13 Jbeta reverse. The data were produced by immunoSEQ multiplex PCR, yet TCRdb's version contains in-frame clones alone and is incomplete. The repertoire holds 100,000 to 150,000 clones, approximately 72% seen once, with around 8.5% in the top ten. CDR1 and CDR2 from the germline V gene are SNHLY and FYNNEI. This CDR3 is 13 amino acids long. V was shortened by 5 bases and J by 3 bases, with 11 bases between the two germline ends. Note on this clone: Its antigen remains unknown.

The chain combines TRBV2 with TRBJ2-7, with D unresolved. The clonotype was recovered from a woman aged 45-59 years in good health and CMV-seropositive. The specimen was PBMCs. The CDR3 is CASSLEMNYEQYF. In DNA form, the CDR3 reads TGTGCCAGCAGTCTAGAAATGAACTACGAGCAGTACTTC.